The clone carrying this T cell receptor beta chain occurred many times. What it binds is not known. The study amplified TCR beta CDR3 regions using RNA transcripts. First-round RT-PCR employed HTBI primers, with a second-round multiplex PCR after it. TCRdb reprocessed the multiplex PCR reads via MiXCR and lists one record per CDR3 protein. Of about 380,000 distinct CDR3 sequences in the sample, less than 20% are singletons; the top ten hold 5.5% to 7%. The data stem from a study of Graves' ophthalmopathy and Graves' hyperthyroidism. No ophthalmopathy within 18 months of follow-up signified stable hyperthyroidism. Trimming took 2 bases from V and 0 from J; bases not matched to a gene: 3. Per the germline V gene, CDR1 is MNHEY and CDR2 is SMNVEV (reference sequence). The CDR3 has 15 residues. Study-wide results and limits: Most thyroid clonotypes with frequency above 0.001 were detected in blood too.

The sequenced sample consisted of peripheral blood. This TCR came from a woman between 18 and 29 years old with stable Graves' hyperthyroidism. J is TRBJ1-1 and V is TRBV27, with 7 bases identical to TRBD1. The CDR3 coding sequence is TGTGCCAGCAGTTTAACGGGACAGATGAACACTGAAGCTTTCTTT. Encoded protein: CASSLTGQMNTEAFF.